The 3 T cell receptor beta chains reported below all come from one sample, sequenced in a study of blood T cell repertoires in COVID-19. The repertoire was sequenced with immunoSEQ multiplex PCR; TCRdb's copy has only in-frame clones and lacks some. This sample carries approximately 140,000 clones, about four fifths of them seen once, and the ten largest clones take around 9.8%. Sequencing input: peripheral blood. The receptors shown here come from a man aged 35 to 55 with active or convalescent COVID-19.

This clone has just one count. The chain uses TRBV6-2 or TRBV6-3 and TRBJ1-5; 10 bases are shared with TRBD1. The CDR3 length is 15 residues. The V segment lost 2 bases and the J segment 4 bases; nucleotides outside the gene matches: 2. Looked up from germline, CDR1 is MNHEY and CDR2 is SVGEGT. CDR3 DNA: TGTGCCAGCAGTTACGAGGGACAGGGGAATCAGCCCCAGCATTTT. This encodes CASSYEGQGNQPQHF.

The rearrangement links TRBV3-1 (or the pseudogene TRBV3-2) to TRBJ2-7, with 8 bases fitting TRBD2. This CDR3 contains 12 residues. Germline V gene data show CDR1 as LGHDT and CDR2 as YNNKEL (reference sequence). Unmatched junction bases numbered 0, after V lost 2 bases and J lost 6 bases. The CDR3 nucleotides read TGTGCCAGCAGCCAACGGGGGGGCGAGCAGTACTTC. This codes for CASSQRGGEQYF.

The V and J genes are TRBV19 and TRBJ1-1; weak D call: TRBD1 (6 bases). Germline V gene lookup returns CDR1 LNHDA and CDR2 SQIVND (reference sequence). The CDR3 runs 14 residues. Trimming pared 7 bases from V and 1 base from J, leaving 13 bases between. In nucleotides, the CDR3 is TGTGCCAGTACCCCACAGGGACGGAACACTGAAGCTTTCTTT. Translation: CASTPQGRNTEAFF.